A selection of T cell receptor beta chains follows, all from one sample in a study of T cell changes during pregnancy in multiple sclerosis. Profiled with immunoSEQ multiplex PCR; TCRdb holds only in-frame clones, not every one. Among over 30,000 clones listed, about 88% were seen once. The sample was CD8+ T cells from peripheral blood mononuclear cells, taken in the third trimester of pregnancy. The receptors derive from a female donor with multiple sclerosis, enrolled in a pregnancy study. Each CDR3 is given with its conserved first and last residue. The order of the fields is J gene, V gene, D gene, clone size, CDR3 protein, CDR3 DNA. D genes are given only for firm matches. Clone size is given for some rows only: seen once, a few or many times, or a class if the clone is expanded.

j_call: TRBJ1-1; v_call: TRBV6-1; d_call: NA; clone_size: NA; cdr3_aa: CASSDNRAPSTEAFF; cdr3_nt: TGTGCCAGCAGTGATAACAGGGCTCCGAGCACTGAAGCTTTCTTT
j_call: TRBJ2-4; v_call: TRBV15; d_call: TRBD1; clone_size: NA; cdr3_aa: CATSGGRDRDFIQYF; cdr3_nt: TGTGCCACCAGCGGGGGCCGGGACAGGGATTTCATTCAGTACTTC
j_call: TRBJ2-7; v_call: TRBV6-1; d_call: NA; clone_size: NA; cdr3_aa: CASSGRGWHEQYF; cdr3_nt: TGTGCCAGCAGTGGCAGGGGATGGCACGAGCAGTACTTC
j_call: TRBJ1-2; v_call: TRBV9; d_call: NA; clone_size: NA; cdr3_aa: CASSGGSPYYGYTF; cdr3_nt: TGTGCCAGCAGCGGTGGGAGCCCCTACTATGGCTACACCTTC
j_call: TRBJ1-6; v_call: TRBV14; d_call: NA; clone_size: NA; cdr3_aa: CASSQGTSSYNSPLHF; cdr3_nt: TGTGCCAGCAGCCAAGGAACCAGCTCCTATAATTCACCCCTCCACTTT
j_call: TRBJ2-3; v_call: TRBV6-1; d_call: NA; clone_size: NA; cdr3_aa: CASSGGPSTDTQYF; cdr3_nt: TGTGCCAGCAGTGGGGGGCCAAGCACAGATACGCAGTATTTT
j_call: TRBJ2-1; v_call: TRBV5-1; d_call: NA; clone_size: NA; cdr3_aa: CASSLMAGSSYNEQFF; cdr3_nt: TGCGCCAGCAGCTTGATGGCCGGGAGCTCCTACAATGAGCAGTTCTTC
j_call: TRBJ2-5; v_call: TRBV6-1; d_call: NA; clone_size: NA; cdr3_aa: CASSGVSGYQTQETQYF; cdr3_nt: TGTGCCAGCAGTGGAGTCTCAGGGTACCAGACACAAGAGACCCAGTACTTC
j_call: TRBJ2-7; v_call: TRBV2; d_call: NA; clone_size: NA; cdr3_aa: CASSGFSGYEQYF; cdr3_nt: TGTGCCAGCAGTGGTTTTAGCGGCTACGAGCAGTACTTC
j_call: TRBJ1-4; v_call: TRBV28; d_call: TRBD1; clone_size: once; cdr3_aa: CASSGEWDSHPTNEKLFF; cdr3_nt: TGTGCCAGCAGCGGGGAGTGGGACAGCCACCCAACTAATGAAAAACTGTTTTTT
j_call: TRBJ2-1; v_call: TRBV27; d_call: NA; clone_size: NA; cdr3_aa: CASSSGSPGNEQFF; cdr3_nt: TGTGCCAGCAGTTCCGGGTCCCCCGGTAATGAGCAGTTCTTC
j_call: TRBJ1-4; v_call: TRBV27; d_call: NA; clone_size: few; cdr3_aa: CASRRTGNEKLFF; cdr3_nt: TGTGCCAGCAGAAGGACGGGGAATGAAAAACTGTTTTTT
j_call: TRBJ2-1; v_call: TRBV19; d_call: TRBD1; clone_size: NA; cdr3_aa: CATGDSSYNEQFF; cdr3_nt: TGTGCCACTGGGGACAGCTCCTACAATGAGCAGTTCTTC